The 21 T cell receptor beta chains given below trace back to one sample, sequenced in a study of T cell responses to AZD1222 COVID-19 vaccine. The method was immunoSEQ multiplex PCR; TCRdb's version includes in-frame clones alone and lacks a portion of them. The sample includes some 120,000 clones, around nine tenths of them seen just once. The sample consisted of peripheral blood, taken on day 0 of AZD1222 vaccination. The receptor source for this set is an adult in good health.

The chain carries TRBV28 and TRBJ1-6; 7 nucleotides align to TRBD1. Germline CDR1 reads MDHEN; CDR2 reads SYDVKM. The V segment lost 2 bases and the J segment 8 bases; nucleotides outside the gene matches: 3. This CDR3 contains 14 residues. CDR3 in DNA: TGTGCCAGCAGTTTAGGACAGGTCGATTCACCCCTCCACTTT. It encodes CASSLGQVDSPLHF.

The gene calls are TRBV18 and TRBJ1-5; D is unclear. V lost 6 bases to trimming and J lost 3 bases, with 9 bases between them. The CDR3 has 13 residues. Germline V gene lookup returns CDR1 KGHSH and CDR2 LQKENI. CDR3 sequence reads: CASSRETNQPQHF. The CDR3 nucleotides are TGTGCCAGCTCCAGAGAGACCAATCAGCCCCAGCATTTT.

The chain uses TRBV7-2 and TRBJ2-7; D remains ambiguous. CDR3 length: 12 amino acids. Trimming removed 5 bases at V and 5 bases at J, with 10 bases between. Germline V gives CDR1 SGHTA, CDR2 FQGNSA. The chain's CDR3 is CASSTVRDEQYF. The CDR3 DNA reads as TGTGCCAGCAGCACCGTTCGGGACGAGCAGTACTTC.

The J gene is TRBJ1-2, the V gene TRBV5-5, with D maybe TRBD1 (5 bases). This CDR3 has 13 amino acids. The V and J ends lost 5 bases and 6 bases respectively, with 14 bases between them. Per the germline V gene, CDR1 is SGHKS and CDR2 is YYEKEE (reference sequence). CDR3 region: CASSYRGGDGYTF. In DNA, the CDR3 is TGTGCCAGCAGTTACAGAGGAGGGGATGGCTACACCTTC.

V is TRBV30 and J is TRBJ2-7; no firm D call. V was cut by 4 bases and J by 2 bases, with 12 bases left in between. Germline CDR1 and CDR2: GTSNPN and SVGIG (reference sequence). The CDR3 loop spans 13 amino acids. CDR3 sequence: CAWNNGPTYEQYF. The CDR3 nucleotides read TGTGCCTGGAACAACGGGCCGACCTACGAGCAGTACTTC.

This clone came up a few times. V and J are TRBV11-2 and TRBJ1-1; D may be TRBD1 (5 bases). Trimming cost V 3 bases and J 1 base, with 15 bases left between them. CDR1 and CDR2 (germline): SGHAT, FQNNGV. The CDR3 runs 16 residues. Here the CDR3 reads CASSFTWDLPNTEAFF. The CDR3 region has the DNA TGTGCCAGCAGCTTTACGTGGGACTTACCGAACACTGAAGCTTTCTTT.

This sequence joins TRBV9 and TRBJ1-2; D uncertain. Between the trimmed V and J ends, which lost 0 bases and 8 bases, there was a span of 11 bases. CDR1 and CDR2 (germline): SGDLS, YYNGEE. The CDR3 length is 13 residues. The CDR3 DNA reads as TGTGCCAGCAGCGTAGGGCAGGATCAAGGCTACACCTTC. Translated, it gives CASSVGQDQGYTF.

The chain employs TRBV7-8 and TRBJ2-1; D gene ambiguous. From germline, CDR1 is SGHVS and CDR2 FQNEAQ. V was pared by 10 bases and J by 10 bases, with 26 bases between. This CDR3 has 15 residues. DNA of the CDR3: TGTGCCACAGCCTCCCGCCGTGGGGATAAAAGGGAGCAGTTCTTC. Translation: CATASRRGDKREQFF.

The chain employs TRBV12-3 or TRBV12-4 and TRBJ1-2; D is undetermined. The V and J ends lost 3 bases and 4 bases respectively, with 9 bases between them. The CDR3 has 13 residues. The CDR3 sequence: CASSFGQLYGYTF. The DNA of the CDR3 is TGTGCCAGCAGTTTCGGGCAACTCTATGGCTACACCTTC.

This clone has more than one count but fewer than ten. This rearrangement joins TRBV7-2 to TRBJ2-3; no clear D. The CDR3 is made up of 15 amino acids. Per germline, CDR1 SGHTA and CDR2 FQGNSA. V shed 5 bases and J shed 4 bases, with 16 bases lying between them. Here the CDR3 DNA reads TGTGCCAGCAGCCCGGTTTTAGTAGGTGCAGATACGCAGTATTTT. Translation gives CASSPVLVGADTQYF. The variable domain in full, completed from reference TRBV7-2 and TRBJ2-3, reads GAGVSQSPSNKVTEKGKDVELRCDPISGHTALYWYRQSLGQGLEFLIYFQGNSAPDKSGLPSDRFSAERTGGSVSTLTIQRTQQEDSAVYLCASSPVLVGADTQYFGPGTRLTVL.

The V call is TRBV7-6, the J call TRBJ2-1; 10 bases fit TRBD2. The CDR3 spans 16 residues. Germline values: CDR1 SGHVS, CDR2 FNYEAQ. The V segment lost 1 base and the J segment 8 bases; nucleotides outside the gene matches: 8. The CDR3 sequence: CASSLEASGGQYEQFF. In DNA form, the CDR3 reads TGTGCCAGCAGCTTAGAGGCTAGCGGGGGACAATATGAGCAGTTCTTC.

The chain joins TRBV5-1 to TRBJ1-5; D possibly corresponds to TRBD1 (6 bases). Trimming took off 1 base at V and 5 bases at J, with 10 bases between the two ends. The CDR3 covers 14 residues. Germline V CDR1 and CDR2: SGHRS, YFSETQ. The CDR3 DNA sequence: TGCGCCAGCAGCTTGACAGGGACTGATCAGCCCCAGCATTTT. Translated, it gives CASSLTGTDQPQHF.

J is TRBJ1-1 and V is TRBV6-1; TRBD1 matches 7 bases. The CDR3 is 14 amino acids. Germline loops: CDR1 MNHNS, CDR2 SASEGT. Trimming at V came to 3 bases and at J to 4 bases, leaving 5 bases not matched to a gene. The chain's CDR3 is CASSDTTGVTEAFF. In DNA form, the CDR3 reads TGTGCCAGCAGTGACACTACAGGGGTCACTGAAGCTTTCTTT.

This clone has only one observation. The rearrangement joins TRBV19 to TRBJ2-1; tentatively, D is TRBD1 or TRBD2 (5 bases each). Germline V gene data show CDR1 as LNHDA and CDR2 as SQIVND (reference sequence). V lost 4 bases and J 2 bases, leaving 18 bases between the germline ends. The CDR3 loop spans 17 amino acids. CDR3 nucleotides: TGTGCCAGTAGTACACCCCCGGGACCCGGTACCTACAATGAGCAGTTCTTC. Translating gives CASSTPPGPGTYNEQFF.

The chain links TRBV21-1 to TRBJ1-1; the D segment call TRBD1 is taken from the table without a DNA check. TRBV21-1 is given as a pseudogene. The CDR3 loop spans 18 amino acids. The CDR3: CASSSPDRGRIMNTEAFF. The DNA for the CDR3 is TGTGCCAGCAGCTCCCCGGACAGGGGACGGATTATGAACACTGAAGCTTTCTTT.

This clone was observed once. The chain couples TRBV29-1 to TRBJ2-1; TRBD1 matches at 10 bases. Per germline, CDR1 SQVTM and CDR2 ANQGSEA. This CDR3 spans 13 amino acids. Trimming cost V 6 bases and J 7 bases; bases outside gene matches: 6. CDR3: CSVLDRGPNEQFF. DNA of the CDR3: TGCAGCGTCTTAGACAGGGGGCCGAATGAGCAGTTCTTC.

The V and J genes are TRBV6-5 and TRBJ1-1; D is uncertain. V lost 7 bases and J lost 1, with 13 bases in between. Germline lookup yields CDR1 MNHEY and CDR2 SVGAGI. The length of the CDR3 is 14 residues. The CDR3 loop reads CASKGNRENTEAFF. The CDR3 region has the DNA TGTGCCAGCAAGGGAAACAGAGAGAACACTGAAGCTTTCTTT.

The CDR3 is CASLDQPRMNTEAFF. The CDR3 bases are TGTGCCAGCCTAGACCAGCCCCGAATGAACACTGAAGCTTTCTTT. The gene calls are TRBV6-5 and TRBJ1-1; D gene ambiguous. From germline, CDR1 is MNHEY and CDR2 SVGAGI. This CDR3 spans 15 amino acids. Trimming removed 8 bases at V and 0 bases at J, with 16 bases between.

V gene TRBV10-3 combines with J gene TRBJ1-5, with D uncertain. The germline V gene encodes CDR1 ENHRY and CDR2 SYGVKD. The CDR3 runs to 12 residues. V lost 6 bases and J lost 3, with 6 bases in between. CDR3 amino acids: CAISTVNQPQHF. CDR3 bases: TGTGCCATCAGCACCGTCAATCAGCCCCAGCATTTT.

The chain recombines TRBV27 with TRBJ1-5; D is perhaps TRBD1 (6 bases). Germline V gene lookup returns CDR1 MNHEY and CDR2 SMNVEV (reference sequence). CDR3 length: 16 amino acids. The V and J ends lost 5 bases and 0 bases respectively, with 14 bases between them. This chain's CDR3 is CASSPGGVGSNQPQHF. DNA for the CDR3: TGTGCCAGCAGTCCTGGGGGCGTCGGTAGCAATCAGCCCCAGCATTTT.

The rearrangement links TRBV2 to TRBJ2-7; D perhaps matches TRBD1 (5 bases). V shed 7 bases and J shed 1 base, with 14 bases lying between them. The germline V gene has CDR1 SNHLY and CDR2 FYNNEI. CDR3 length equals 14 residues. This CDR3 is CASKSQGDSYEQYF. The CDR3 coding sequence is TGTGCCAGCAAATCCCAGGGCGATTCCTACGAGCAGTACTTC.